This T cell receptor beta chain was recorded in a study of T-cell memory formation after mild COVID-19. General study results and limits: Some clones that responded turned up in pre-infection memory, which suggests that cross-reactive memory joined in. CD4+ bias marked clones expanding day 15 to 37, unlike balanced contracting clones.

V lost 1 base, J lost 6 bases, and 6 bases lay in between. Germline V gene sequence: CDR1 LGHDT, CDR2 YNNKEL (reference sequence). This CDR3 comprises 12 residues. Regarding this clonotype: Antigen unknown.

MiXCR was run by TCRdb on the 5' RACE reads, yielding one entry per CDR3 protein. The repertoire includes approximately 150,000 distinct CDR3 sequences, about 6.1% of them detected once, and approximately 2.2% sits in the top ten. Source material: PBMCs or a T cell subset sorted from them (not recorded which). The chain joins TRBV3-1 to TRBJ1-1; D remains ambiguous. This sequence was found in an adult woman who had mild COVID-19 (a few samples of this study predate the infection). Cell type and time point are not known. In nucleotides, the CDR3 is TGTGCCAGCAGCCAAGCAGAGGCTGAAGCTTTCTTT. It codes for CASSQAEAEAFF.